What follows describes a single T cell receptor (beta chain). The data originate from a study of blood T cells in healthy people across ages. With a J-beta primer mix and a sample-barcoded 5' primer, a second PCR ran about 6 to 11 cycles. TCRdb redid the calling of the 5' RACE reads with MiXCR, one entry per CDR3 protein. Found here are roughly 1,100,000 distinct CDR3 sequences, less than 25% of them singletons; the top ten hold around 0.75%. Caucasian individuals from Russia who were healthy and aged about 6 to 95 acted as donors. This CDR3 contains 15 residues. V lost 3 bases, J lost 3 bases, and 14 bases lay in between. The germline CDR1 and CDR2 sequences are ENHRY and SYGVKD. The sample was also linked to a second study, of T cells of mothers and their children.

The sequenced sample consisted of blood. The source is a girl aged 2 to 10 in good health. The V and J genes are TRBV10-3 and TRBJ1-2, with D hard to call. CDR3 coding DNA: TGTGCCATCAGTGATCAATCTGTCGGGGACTATGGCTACACCTTC. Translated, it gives CAISDQSVGDYGYTF.